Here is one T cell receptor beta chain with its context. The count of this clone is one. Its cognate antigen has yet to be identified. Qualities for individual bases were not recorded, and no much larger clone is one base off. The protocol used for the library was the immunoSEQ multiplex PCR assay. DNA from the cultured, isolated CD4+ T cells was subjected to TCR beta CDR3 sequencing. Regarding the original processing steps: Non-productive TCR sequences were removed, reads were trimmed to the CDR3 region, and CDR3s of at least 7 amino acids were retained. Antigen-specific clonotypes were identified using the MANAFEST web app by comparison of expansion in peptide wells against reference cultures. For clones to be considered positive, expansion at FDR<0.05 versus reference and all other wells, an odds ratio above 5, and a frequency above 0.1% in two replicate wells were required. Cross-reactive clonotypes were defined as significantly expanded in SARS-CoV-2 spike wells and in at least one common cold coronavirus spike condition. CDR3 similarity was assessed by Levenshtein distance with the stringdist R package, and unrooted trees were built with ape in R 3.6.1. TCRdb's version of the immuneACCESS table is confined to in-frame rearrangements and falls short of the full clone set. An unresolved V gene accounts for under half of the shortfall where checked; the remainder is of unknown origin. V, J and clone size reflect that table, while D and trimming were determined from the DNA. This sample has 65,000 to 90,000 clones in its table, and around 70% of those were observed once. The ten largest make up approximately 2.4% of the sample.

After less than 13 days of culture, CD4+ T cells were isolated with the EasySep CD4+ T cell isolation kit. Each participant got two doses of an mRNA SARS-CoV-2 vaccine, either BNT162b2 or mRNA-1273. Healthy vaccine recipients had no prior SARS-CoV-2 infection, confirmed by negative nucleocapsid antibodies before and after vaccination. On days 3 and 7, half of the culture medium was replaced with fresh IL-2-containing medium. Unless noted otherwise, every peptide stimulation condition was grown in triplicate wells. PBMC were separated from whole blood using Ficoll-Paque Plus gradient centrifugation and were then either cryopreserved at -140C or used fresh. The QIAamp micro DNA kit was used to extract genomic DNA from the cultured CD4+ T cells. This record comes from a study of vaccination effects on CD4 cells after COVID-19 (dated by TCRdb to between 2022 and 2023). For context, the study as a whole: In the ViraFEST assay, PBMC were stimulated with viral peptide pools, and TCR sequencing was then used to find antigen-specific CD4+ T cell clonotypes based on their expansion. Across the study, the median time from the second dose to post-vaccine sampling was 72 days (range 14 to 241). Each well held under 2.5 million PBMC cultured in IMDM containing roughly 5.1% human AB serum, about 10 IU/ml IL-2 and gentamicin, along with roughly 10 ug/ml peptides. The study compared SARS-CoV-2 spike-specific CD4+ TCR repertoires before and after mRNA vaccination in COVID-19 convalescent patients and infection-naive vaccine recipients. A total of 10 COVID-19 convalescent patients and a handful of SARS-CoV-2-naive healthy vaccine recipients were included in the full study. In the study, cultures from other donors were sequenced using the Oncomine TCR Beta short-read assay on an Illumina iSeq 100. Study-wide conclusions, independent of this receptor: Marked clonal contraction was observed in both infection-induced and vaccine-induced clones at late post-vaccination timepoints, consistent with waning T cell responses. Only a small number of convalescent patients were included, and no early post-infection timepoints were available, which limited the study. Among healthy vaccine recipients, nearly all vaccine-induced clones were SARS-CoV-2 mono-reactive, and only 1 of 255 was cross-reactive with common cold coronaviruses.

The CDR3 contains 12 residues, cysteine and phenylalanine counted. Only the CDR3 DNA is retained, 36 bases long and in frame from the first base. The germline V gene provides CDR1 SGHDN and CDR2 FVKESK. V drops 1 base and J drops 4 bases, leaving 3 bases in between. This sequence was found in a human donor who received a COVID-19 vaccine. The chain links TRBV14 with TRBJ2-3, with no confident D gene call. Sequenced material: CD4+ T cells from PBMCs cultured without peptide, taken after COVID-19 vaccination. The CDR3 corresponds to CASSQVPDTQYF. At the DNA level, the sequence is TGTGCCAGCAGCCAAGTACCAGATACGCAGTATTTT.